This is a list of T cell receptor beta chains from one sample in a study of circulating and synovial CD4+ cells in juvenile arthritis. TCRdb's table, derived via immunoSEQ multiplex PCR, lists solely in-frame clones and lacks some. The data hold about 33,000 clones, with more than 90% observed a single time. The specimen sequenced was CD4+ T cells from blood. The source of these receptors is a human donor with juvenile idiopathic arthritis. The CDR3 runs from the conserved cysteine through the conserved F or W. Each record gives: CDR3 length, V gene, D gene, clone size, J gene, CDR3 DNA, CDR3 protein. A D gene is named only where the DNA matches it firmly. The size entry is marked missing in some rows and otherwise reads once, few, many or a size class.

13	TRBV30	-	-	TRBJ2-7	TGTGCCTGGAGTGTACTTCTCCAGGGGCAGGGACACTTC	CAWSVLLQGQGHF
15	TRBV5-1	-	-	TRBJ2-3	TGCGCCAGCAGCTTTATAACAGGGCGCACAGATACGCAGTATTTT	CASSFITGRTDTQYF
15	TRBV4-3	TRBD1	-	TRBJ2-7	TGCGCCAGCAGCCCTGAACCGGGACAGGGGTACGAGCAGTACTTC	CASSPEPGQGYEQYF
15	TRBV9	TRBD1	-	TRBJ1-5	TGTGCCAGCAGCGTATCAGGGACAGGCAATCAGCCCCAGCATTTT	CASSVSGTGNQPQHF
17	TRBV14	-	-	TRBJ2-5	TGTGCCAGCAGCCCCGGGGGTGCGACTAGTTTTATGGAGACCCAGTACTTC	CASSPGGATSFMETQYF
19	TRBV28	-	-	TRBJ1-5	TGTGCCAGCAGTTTATTCGGGGACTCCGGGAGGTTTGGCAATCAGCCCCAGCATTTT	CASSLFGDSGRFGNQPQHF
18	TRBV4-3	TRBD1	-	TRBJ2-6	TGCGCCAGCAGCCTTACCGGGACAGGGGTAGGTGGGGCCAACGTCCTGACTTTC	CASSLTGTGVGGANVLTF
18	TRBV28	-	-	TRBJ1-6	TGTGCCAGCAGCCCAAACTTTGTGGGGGGACGTCTAAATTCACCCCTCCACTTT	CASSPNFVGGRLNSPLHF
16	TRBV27	TRBD2	-	TRBJ2-1	TGTGCCAGCAGTAGTATAAGCGGGGGATACTACAATGAGCAGTTCTTC	CASSSISGGYYNEQFF
15	TRBV5-1	-	-	TRBJ1-4	TGCGCCAGCAGCTTCGAAGGGGAAAGCGATGAAAAACTGTTTTTT	CASSFEGESDEKLFF
13	TRBV19	-	-	TRBJ1-1	TGTGCCAGTAGTCTCGGACATATCACTGAAGCTTTCTTT	CASSLGHITEAFF
14	TRBV7-2	TRBD1	-	TRBJ2-3	TGTGCCAGCTTGACAGGGGGTATAGGTGATACGCAGTATTTT	CASLTGGIGDTQYF
15	TRBV12-1	-	once	TRBJ2-5	TGTGCCAGCAGCCTGCGGACTAGCGGGAAGGAGACCCAGTACTTC	CASSLRTSGKETQYF
13	TRBV11-2	-	-	TRBJ1-2	TGTGCCAGCAGCCCCGGACAGACCTATGGCTACACCTTC	CASSPGQTYGYTF
15	TRBV4-2	-	-	TRBJ1-2	TGTGCCAGCAGCCAAGCGGGGACATTCTTTCCCGGCTACACCTTC	CASSQAGTFFPGYTF
15	TRBV5-3	TRBD1	-	TRBJ1-5	TGTGCCAGAAGGGGGGGACAGACTAGCAATCAGCCCCAGCATTTT	CARRGGQTSNQPQHF
16	TRBV7-8	TRBD2	-	TRBJ2-7	TGTGCCAGCAGCTTGTCGATCCGGCGGGGGAGCTACGAGCAGTACTTC	CASSLSIRRGSYEQYF
13	TRBV27	TRBD1	-	TRBJ1-5	TGTGCCAGCAGTCAACAGGGGAGGCAGCCCCAGCATTTT	CASSQQGRQPQHF
15	TRBV28	TRBD1	-	TRBJ1-1	TGTGCCAGCAGCATAGGGGGCTCGGTGAACACTGAAGCTTTCTTT	CASSIGGSVNTEAFF
14	TRBV6-6	TRBD1	few	TRBJ1-1	TGTGCCAGCAGTCCCCTGGCAGGGGGCACTGAAGCTTTCTTT	CASSPLAGGTEAFF
16	TRBV7-2	TRBD1	-	TRBJ1-4	TGTGCCAGCAGCTTAGTAGGACAGGGGGCTCGGGAAAAACTGTTTTTT	CASSLVGQGAREKLFF
14	TRBV18	-	-	TRBJ1-1	TGTGCCAGCTCAGCTTTAGGGGATAGCACTGAAGCTTTCTTT	CASSALGDSTEAFF
15	TRBV5-1	-	-	TRBJ1-1	TGCGCCAGCAGTTCCCCTACAGGGATCGGCACTGAAGCTTTCTTT	CASSSPTGIGTEAFF
13	TRBV15	-	-	TRBJ1-1	TGTGCCACCAGCAGAGGGGGGGTCACTGAAGCTTTCTTT	CATSRGGVTEAFF
16	TRBV4-3	TRBD2	-	TRBJ2-3	TGCGCCAGCAGCCAAGGTCCGGGACTAGTCACAGATACGCAGTATTTT	CASSQGPGLVTDTQYF